The rows below give T cell receptor beta chains drawn from one sample of a study of CD8 T cells in ankylosing spondylitis. TCRdb recomputed calls from the 5' RACE reads with MiXCR, one row per CDR3 protein. The repertoire holds about 130,000 distinct CDR3 sequences, about 13% seen once, with 2.5% to 3.5% in the top ten. What was sequenced was blood, either unsorted or a sorted T cell fraction (not recorded which). These receptors originate from a female donor with ankylosing spondylitis or in good health (not recorded which). The CDR3 runs from the conserved cysteine through the conserved F or W. A D gene is named only where the DNA matches it firmly. A clone size is listed for some rows: how often the clone was seen (once, few, many), or a class if it is expanded.

size,J,V,D,DNA,CDR3
few,TRBJ2-7,TRBV5-1,TRBD1,TGCGCCAGCAGCTCGCGACAGGGGGCGGCCTACGAGCAGTACTTC,CASSSRQGAAYEQYF
many,TRBJ2-1,TRBV9,.,TGTGCCAGCAGCGTAGGGTGGTTTTCGAGGGCGGATGAGCAGTTCTTC,CASSVGWFSRADEQFF
few,TRBJ2-1,TRBV7-9,.,TGTGCCAGCAGACGACTAGAGGGGGACAATGAGCAGTTCTTC,CASRRLEGDNEQFF
.,TRBJ2-3,TRBV7-3,.,TGTGCCAGCAGCCCAAGCAAGGGCATCACAGATACGCAGTATTTT,CASSPSKGITDTQYF
many,TRBJ2-5,TRBV27,.,TGTGCCAGCAGGTTTTTTGGGGAAGAGACCCAGTACTTC,CASRFFGEETQYF
few,TRBJ2-7,TRBV20-1,TRBD1,TGCAGTGCTAGTGAGGGGGCCAGCGAGCAGTACTTC,CSASEGASEQYF
many,TRBJ2-1,TRBV10-3,TRBD2,TGTGCCATCAATGACGGGGGGTCCTACAATGAGCAGTTCTTC,CAINDGGSYNEQFF
.,TRBJ2-5,TRBV5-1,TRBD1,TGCGCCAGCAGCTTGGAGGCAGGGGGCTTGGAGACCCAGTACTTC,CASSLEAGGLETQYF
medium-sized,TRBJ1-1,TRBV7-8,TRBD1,TGTGCCAGCAGCTGGGAGGACAGGGGGCGGACTGAAGCTTTCTTT,CASSWEDRGRTEAFF
few,TRBJ2-3,TRBV5-4,TRBD1,TGTGCCAGCAGCCTGGCGCGGACAGGTGAATCCATTCAAACTGATACGCAGTATTTT,CASSLARTGESIQTDTQYF
many,TRBJ2-7,TRBV7-2,.,TGTGCCAGCAGCTTAGAGGTAATCTACGAGCAGTACTTC,CASSLEVIYEQYF
many,TRBJ1-1,TRBV9,.,TGTGCCAGCAGCGTAGCGCTCGAAGGAGACACTGAAGCTTTCTTT,CASSVALEGDTEAFF
many,TRBJ2-2,TRBV4-2,TRBD1,TGTGCCAGCAGCCAAGAAGGCACCGGGACAGGGGTCACCGGGGAGCTGTTTTTT,CASSQEGTGTGVTGELFF
many,TRBJ2-7,TRBV20-1,.,TGCAGTGCTAGTCCTAGTATTTCCTACGAGCAGTACTTC,CSASPSISYEQYF
many,TRBJ2-1,TRBV27,.,TGTGCCAGCAAGCCGGGGGCAAGAGATGAGCAGTTCTTC,CASKPGARDEQFF
.,TRBJ2-7,TRBV5-1,TRBD2,TGCGCCAGCAGCCCTGGGACTAGTTCGTGCTACGAGCAGTACTTC,CASSPGTSSCYEQYF
many,TRBJ1-4,TRBV12-3/TRBV12-4,.,TGTGCCAGCAGCGCTGCAACTAATGAAAAACTGTTTTTT,CASSAATNEKLFF
few,TRBJ1-1,TRBV12-3/TRBV12-4,.,TGTGCCAGCACCTACACAGGAAGACCCACTGAAGCTTTCTTT,CASTYTGRPTEAFF
.,TRBJ2-1,TRBV12-5,TRBD1,TGTGCTAGTGGTCTACCGGGACAGGGTGGCAATGAGCAGTTCTTC,CASGLPGQGGNEQFF
.,TRBJ2-3,TRBV12-3/TRBV12-4,.,TGTGCCAGCAGTTTAGGAGGGCCGTGGAGTACAGATACGCAGTATTTT,CASSLGGPWSTDTQYF
many,TRBJ2-6,TRBV3-1,.,TGTGCCAGCAGTCAACAGAGCTCTGGGGCCAACGTCCTGACTTTC,CASSQQSSGANVLTF
many,TRBJ2-1,TRBV20-1,.,TGCAGTGCCCCGCTTCCTCTACACTCCTACAATGAGCAGTTCTTC,CSAPLPLHSYNEQFF
many,TRBJ1-5,TRBV30,.,TGTGCCTGGAGCATTGGGCAGGCCCAAGGCAATCAGCCCCAGCATTTT,CAWSIGQAQGNQPQHF
many,TRBJ2-3,TRBV29-1,.,TGCAGCGTTGGGACAGACTCCACAGATACGCAGTATTTT,CSVGTDSTDTQYF
few,TRBJ2-5,TRBV7-3,.,TGTGCCAGCAGCTTAACGGGCTACAACCAAGAGACCCAGTACTTC,CASSLTGYNQETQYF
many,TRBJ2-1,TRBV3-1,.,TGTGCCAGCAGCCATGGGTGGGACGCTTCCCACAATGAGCAGTTCTTC,CASSHGWDASHNEQFF
.,TRBJ2-7,TRBV20-1,.,TGCAGTACAAAACTGCAGGTCTACGAGCAGTACTTC,CSTKLQVYEQYF
.,TRBJ2-1,TRBV20-1,.,TGCAGTGCTGCCGTAGTTAGCATTTACAATGAGCAGTTCTTC,CSAAVVSIYNEQFF
many,TRBJ2-2,TRBV28,.,TGTGCCAGCAGTACAGGGAGGAGGAACGGGGAGCTGTTTTTT,CASSTGRRNGELFF
.,TRBJ1-5,TRBV19,TRBD1,TGTGCCAGTAGTAGATGGGACAGCACCAATCAGCCCCAGCATTTT,CASSRWDSTNQPQHF
few,TRBJ2-1,TRBV7-2,.,TGTGCCAGCAGCAAATCAAGGAGCTCCTACAATGAGCAGTTCTTC,CASSKSRSSYNEQFF
many,TRBJ1-1,TRBV5-1,.,TGCGCCAGCAGCTTGGAGACTTCGAACACAATCTCCTTT,CASSLETSNTISF
many,TRBJ2-7,TRBV10-3,.,TGTGCCATCAGTGCGGGGGGCGCAATATGGACGCAGTACTTC,CAISAGGAIWTQYF
.,TRBJ2-2,TRBV27,.,TGTGCCAGCAGTCCCCGGTATGCCGGGGAGCTGTTTTTT,CASSPRYAGELFF
few,TRBJ2-1,TRBV7-2,.,TGTGCCAGCAGCTTAGCGTGGGGGCCAAGCGGTTACAATGAGCAGTTCTTC,CASSLAWGPSGYNEQFF
.,TRBJ1-2,TRBV6-2/TRBV6-3,.,TGTGCCAGCAGTTCCCGTTTGGGCTATGGCTACACCTTC,CASSSRLGYGYTF
few,TRBJ2-5,TRBV20-1,TRBD2,TGCAGTGCTAGGGGGGGGACTAGCGGGATTAAGACCCAGTACTTC,CSARGGTSGIKTQYF
.,TRBJ2-7,TRBV27,.,TGTGCCAGCAGTCCCACGGGGACGGTACCCTACGAGCAGTACTTC,CASSPTGTVPYEQYF
many,TRBJ1-5,TRBV10-3,.,TGTGCCATTAGTGAGACTAAGAGCAATCAGCCCCAGCATTTT,CAISETKSNQPQHF
many,TRBJ1-1,TRBV5-1,.,TGCGCCAGCAGCTTGTTTGGTGGGACCACTGAAGCTTTCTTT,CASSLFGGTTEAFF
.,TRBJ1-5,TRBV12-3/TRBV12-4,TRBD1,TGTGCCAGCAGACGAAACGGACAGGCCGTTCAGCATTTT,CASRRNGQAVQHF
many,TRBJ2-5,TRBV15,TRBD1,TGTGCCACCAGCAGAGATTGGACAGGGGAAAAGACCCAGTACTTC,CATSRDWTGEKTQYF
many,TRBJ2-1,TRBV20-1,.,TGCAGTGCGGCCCCGGAGGGGGGATTTAACAATGAGCAGTTCTTC,CSAAPEGGFNNEQFF
many,TRBJ1-5,TRBV7-2,TRBD1,TGTGCCAGCAGCCGGGACAGCAGCAATCAGCCCCAGCATTTT,CASSRDSSNQPQHF
many,TRBJ1-5,TRBV20-1,TRBD1,TGCAGTGCTAGAGATCGACAGGGCTACCAGCCCCAGCATTTT,CSARDRQGYQPQHF
few,TRBJ2-2,TRBV11-3,TRBD1,TGTGCCAGCAGCCCGGGACAGGGGAACACCGGGGAGCTGTTTTTT,CASSPGQGNTGELFF
.,TRBJ1-3,TRBV20-1,.,TGCAGTGCCGACGGGTCGGGTGGAAACACCATATATTTT,CSADGSGGNTIYF
few,TRBJ2-5,TRBV5-1,.,TGCGCCAGCAGCTTGGAGCCAGGGCCTCAAGAGACCCAGTACTTC,CASSLEPGPQETQYF
.,TRBJ1-5,TRBV5-6,.,TGTGCCAGCAGCTTGGGTATGGTCGCTGGCAATCAGCCCCAGCATTTT,CASSLGMVAGNQPQHF
few,TRBJ2-5,TRBV5-1,.,TGCGCCAGCAGCTTGGCCTTTAAAGAGACCCAGTACTTC,CASSLAFKETQYF
many,TRBJ2-3,TRBV3-1,TRBD1,TGTGCCAGCAGCCAAATTGGAGGGACAGGGTCGACAGATACGCAGTATTTT,CASSQIGGTGSTDTQYF
.,TRBJ2-7,TRBV28,.,TGTGCCAGCCGCCTTCATTCGGGCGGCTACGAGCAGTACTTC,CASRLHSGGYEQYF
many,TRBJ1-2,TRBV28,TRBD1,TGTGCCAGCATGACAGGGCATGGCTACACCTTC,CASMTGHGYTF
few,TRBJ2-7,TRBV5-1,.,TGCGCCAGCAGCCGAGTGGAGCCGGGGGCTGGGGAGCAGTACTTC,CASSRVEPGAGEQYF
many,TRBJ2-7,TRBV5-1,TRBD2,TGCGCCAGCAGCAGCGGGACTGGGGTGGGGGAGCAGTACTTC,CASSSGTGVGEQYF